These 4 T cell receptor beta chains were all obtained from the same sample, sequenced in a study of blood T cell repertoires in COVID-19 (dated by TCRdb to 2018 to 2021). The library came from the immunoSEQ multiplex PCR assay. In its TCRdb copy, this immuneACCESS table keeps in-frame sequences only and misses some clones. Where compared with another copy, unresolved V genes explain less than half of these, and the others have no known cause. The table for this sample lists over 200,000 clones; less than 90% of them were counted only once. The ten largest make up 1.9% of the sample. Material for sequencing was peripheral blood. Receptors originate from a man between 35 and 55 years old with active or convalescent COVID-19.

This clone was seen a single time. The chain links TRBV5-4 to TRBJ2-5; 10 bases are a match to TRBD1. V dropped 1 base and J dropped 5; count of bases not matched to a gene: 5. Per germline, CDR1 SGHNT and CDR2 YYREEE (reference sequence). The CDR3 runs 15 residues. The CDR3 loop reads CASSLRTGGGETQYF. For the CDR3, the DNA is TGTGCCAGCAGCTTGCGGACAGGGGGTGGGGAGACCCAGTACTTC.

In DNA, the CDR3 is TGTGCCAGCAGTTTAAACCCGGGTGGTGGCTACACCTTC. It codes for CASSLNPGGGYTF. This sequence joins TRBV12-3 or TRBV12-4 and TRBJ1-2; D unclear. Trimming took off 2 bases at V and 7 bases at J, with 11 bases between the two ends. This CDR3 has 13 amino acids.

The genes are TRBV10-1 and TRBJ1-6; 7 nucleotides align to TRBD1. The CDR3 runs 13 residues. CDR1 is WNHNN and CDR2 is SYGVQD in the germline V gene (reference sequence). J was trimmed by 8 bases and V by 5 bases; bases with no gene match: 3. The DNA of the CDR3 is TGCGCCAGCAGTTATGACAGGGATTCACCCCTCCACTTT. This translates into CASSYDRDSPLHF.

The V call is TRBV7-4, the J call TRBJ2-7, with 10 bases fitting TRBD1. Germline V gene lookup returns CDR1 SGHVT and CDR2 SQSDAQ. After removal of 4 bases from V and 2 bases from J, the junction contained 2 bases not matched to a gene. The CDR3 runs to 14 residues. CDR3 coding DNA: TGTGCCAGCAGCTGGGGGACAGGGGCCTACGAGCAGTACTTC. Translating it yields CASSWGTGAYEQYF. The entire variable domain, with the rest obtained from reference TRBV7-4 and TRBJ2-7, is as follows: GAGVSQSPRYKVAKRGRDVALRCDSISGHVTLYWYRQTLGQGSEVLTYSQSDAQRDKSGRPSGRFSAERPERSVSTLKIQRTEQGDSAVYLCASSWGTGAYEQYFGPGTRLTVT.